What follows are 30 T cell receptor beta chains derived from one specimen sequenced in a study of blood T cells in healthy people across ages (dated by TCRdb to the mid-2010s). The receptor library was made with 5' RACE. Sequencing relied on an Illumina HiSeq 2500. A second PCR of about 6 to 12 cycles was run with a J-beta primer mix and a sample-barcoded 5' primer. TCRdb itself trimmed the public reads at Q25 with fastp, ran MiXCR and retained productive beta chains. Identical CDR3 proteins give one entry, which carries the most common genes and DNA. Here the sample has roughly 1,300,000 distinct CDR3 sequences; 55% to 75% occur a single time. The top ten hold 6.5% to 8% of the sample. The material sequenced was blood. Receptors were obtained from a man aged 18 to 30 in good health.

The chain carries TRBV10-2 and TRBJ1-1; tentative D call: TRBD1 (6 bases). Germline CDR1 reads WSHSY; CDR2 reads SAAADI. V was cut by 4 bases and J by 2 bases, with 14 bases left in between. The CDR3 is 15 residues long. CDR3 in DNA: TGCGCCAGCAGTGTCGATGGCAGGGGTAACACTGAAGCTTTCTTT. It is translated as CASSVDGRGNTEAFF.

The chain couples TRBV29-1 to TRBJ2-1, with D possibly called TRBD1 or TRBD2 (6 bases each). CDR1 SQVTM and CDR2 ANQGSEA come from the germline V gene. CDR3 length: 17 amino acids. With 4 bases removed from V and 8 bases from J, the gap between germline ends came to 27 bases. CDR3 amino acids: CSVASPGGTTLGYEQFF. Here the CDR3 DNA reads TGCAGCGTTGCTTCCCCGGGCGGGACAACACTGGGGTATGAGCAGTTCTTC.

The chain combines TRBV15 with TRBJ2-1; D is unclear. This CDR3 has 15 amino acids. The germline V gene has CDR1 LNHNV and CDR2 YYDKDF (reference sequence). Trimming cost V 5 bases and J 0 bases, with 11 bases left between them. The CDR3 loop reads CATSYVDSSYNEQFF. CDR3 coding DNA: TGTGCCACCAGCTACGTCGATAGCTCCTACAATGAGCAGTTCTTC.

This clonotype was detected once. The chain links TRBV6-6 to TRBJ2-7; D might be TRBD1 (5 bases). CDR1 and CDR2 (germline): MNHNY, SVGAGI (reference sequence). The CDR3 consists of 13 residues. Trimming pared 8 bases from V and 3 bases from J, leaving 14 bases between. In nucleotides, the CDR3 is TGTGCCAGCTCTGACCGACAGAGCTACGAGCAGTACTTC. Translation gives CASSDRQSYEQYF.

In DNA, the CDR3 is TGTGCCAGCAGCGCCCTGGGTGGAAATCAGCCCCAGCATTTT. This encodes CASSALGGNQPQHF. The V gene is TRBV2, the J gene TRBJ1-5; D gene ambiguous. The germline CDR1 and CDR2 sequences are SNHLY and FYNNEI. This CDR3 contains 14 residues. The ends were cut back, 6 bases at V and 4 bases at J, with 13 bases in the middle.

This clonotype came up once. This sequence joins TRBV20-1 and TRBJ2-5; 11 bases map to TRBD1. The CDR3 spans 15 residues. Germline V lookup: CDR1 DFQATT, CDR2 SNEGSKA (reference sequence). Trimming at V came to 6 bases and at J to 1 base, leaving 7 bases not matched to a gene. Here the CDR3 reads CSALGQGGTQETQYF. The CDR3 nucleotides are TGCAGTGCACTGGGACAGGGGGGAACCCAAGAGACCCAGTACTTC.

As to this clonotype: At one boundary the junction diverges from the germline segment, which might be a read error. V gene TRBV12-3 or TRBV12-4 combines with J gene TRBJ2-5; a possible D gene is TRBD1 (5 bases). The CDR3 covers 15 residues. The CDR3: CASSFAGNSYNEQYF. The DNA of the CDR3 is TGCGCCAGCAGTTTCGCAGGGAACTCCTACAATGAGCAGTACTTC.

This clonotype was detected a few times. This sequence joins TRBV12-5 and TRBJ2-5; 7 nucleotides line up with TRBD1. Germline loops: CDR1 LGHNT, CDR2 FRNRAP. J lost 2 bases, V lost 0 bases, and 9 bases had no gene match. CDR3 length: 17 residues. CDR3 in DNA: TGTGCTAGTGGTTTGGTTTCCCCTGGGACAGTTCAAGAGACCCAGTACTTC. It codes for CASGLVSPGTVQETQYF. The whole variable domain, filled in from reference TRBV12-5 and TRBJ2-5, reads DARVTQTPRHKVTEMGQEVTMRCQPILGHNTVFWYRQTMMQGLELLAYFRNRAPLDDSGMPKDRFSAEMPDATLATLKIQPSEPRDSAVYFCASGLVSPGTVQETQYFGPGTRLLVL.

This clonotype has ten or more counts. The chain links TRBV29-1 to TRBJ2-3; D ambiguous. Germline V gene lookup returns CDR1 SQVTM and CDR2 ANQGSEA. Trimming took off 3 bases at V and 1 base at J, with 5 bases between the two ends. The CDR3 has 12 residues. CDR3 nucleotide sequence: TGCAGCGTTGAGGCGGGCACAGATACGCAGTATTTT. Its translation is CSVEAGTDTQYF.

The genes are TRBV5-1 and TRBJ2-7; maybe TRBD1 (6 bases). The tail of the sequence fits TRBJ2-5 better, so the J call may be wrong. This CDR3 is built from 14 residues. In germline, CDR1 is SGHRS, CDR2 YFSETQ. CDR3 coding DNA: TGCGCCAGCAGCGTAACAACAGGGCGCGAGACCCAGTACTTC. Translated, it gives CASSVTTGRETQYF.

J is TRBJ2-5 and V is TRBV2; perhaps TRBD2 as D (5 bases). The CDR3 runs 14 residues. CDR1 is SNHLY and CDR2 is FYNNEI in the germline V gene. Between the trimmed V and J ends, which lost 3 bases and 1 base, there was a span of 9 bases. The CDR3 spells CASSDLEGQETQYF. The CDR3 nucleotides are TGTGCCAGCAGTGATCTCGAGGGCCAAGAGACCCAGTACTTC.

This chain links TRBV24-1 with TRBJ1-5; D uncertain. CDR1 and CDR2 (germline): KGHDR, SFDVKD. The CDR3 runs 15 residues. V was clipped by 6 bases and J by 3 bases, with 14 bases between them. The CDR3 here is CATSRCGIPNQPQHF. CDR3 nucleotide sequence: TGTGCCACCAGTCGCTGTGGGATCCCCAATCAGCCCCAGCATTTT.

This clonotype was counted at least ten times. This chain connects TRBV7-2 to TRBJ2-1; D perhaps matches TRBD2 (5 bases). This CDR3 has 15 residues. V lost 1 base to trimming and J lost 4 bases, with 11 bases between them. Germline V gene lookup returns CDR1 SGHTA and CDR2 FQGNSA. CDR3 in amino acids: CASSLGPGKYNEQFF. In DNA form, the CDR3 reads TGTGCCAGCAGCTTAGGTCCGGGGAAATACAATGAGCAGTTCTTC.

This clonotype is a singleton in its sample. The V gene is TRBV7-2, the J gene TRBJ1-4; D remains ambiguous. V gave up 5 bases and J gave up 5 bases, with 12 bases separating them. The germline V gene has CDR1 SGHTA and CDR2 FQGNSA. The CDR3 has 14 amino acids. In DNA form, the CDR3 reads TGTGCCAGCAGCGTTAGCAGAACCAATGAAAAACTGTTTTTT. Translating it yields CASSVSRTNEKLFF.

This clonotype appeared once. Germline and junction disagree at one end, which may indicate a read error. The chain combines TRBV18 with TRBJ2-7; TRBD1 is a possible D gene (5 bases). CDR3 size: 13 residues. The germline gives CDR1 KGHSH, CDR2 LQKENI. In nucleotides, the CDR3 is TGTGCCAGCTCACCAACAGGAACCTACAAGCAGTACTTC. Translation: CASSPTGTYKQYF.

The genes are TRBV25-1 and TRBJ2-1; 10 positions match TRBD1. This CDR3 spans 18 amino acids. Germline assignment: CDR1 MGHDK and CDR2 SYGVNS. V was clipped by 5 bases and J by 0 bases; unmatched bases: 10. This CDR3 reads CASSTGTGVRSSYNEQFF. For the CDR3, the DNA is TGTGCCAGCAGTACCGGGACAGGGGTTCGAAGCTCCTACAATGAGCAGTTCTTC.

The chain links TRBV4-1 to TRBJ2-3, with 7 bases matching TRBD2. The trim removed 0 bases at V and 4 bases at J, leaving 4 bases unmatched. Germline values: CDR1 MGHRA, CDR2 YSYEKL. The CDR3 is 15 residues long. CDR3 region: CASSQERLAPDTQYF. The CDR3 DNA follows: TGCGCCAGCAGCCAAGAGAGACTAGCCCCAGATACGCAGTATTTT.

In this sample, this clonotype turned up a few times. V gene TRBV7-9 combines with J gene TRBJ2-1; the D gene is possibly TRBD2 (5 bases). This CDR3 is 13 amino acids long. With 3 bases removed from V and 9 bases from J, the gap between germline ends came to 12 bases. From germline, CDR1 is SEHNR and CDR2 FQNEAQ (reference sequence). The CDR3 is CASSFTLVSEQFF. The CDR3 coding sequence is TGTGCCAGCAGCTTCACACTAGTTTCTGAGCAGTTCTTC.

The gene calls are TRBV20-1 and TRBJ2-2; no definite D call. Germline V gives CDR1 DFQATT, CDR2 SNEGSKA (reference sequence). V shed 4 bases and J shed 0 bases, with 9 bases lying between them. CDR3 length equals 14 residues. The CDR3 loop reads CSAIDTSNTGELFF. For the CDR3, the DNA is TGCAGTGCTATTGACACGTCGAACACCGGGGAGCTGTTTTTT.

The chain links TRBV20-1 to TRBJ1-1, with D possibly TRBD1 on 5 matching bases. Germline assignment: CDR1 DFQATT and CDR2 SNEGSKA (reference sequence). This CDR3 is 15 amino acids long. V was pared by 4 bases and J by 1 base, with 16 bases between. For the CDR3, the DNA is TGCAGTGCTACCCTAAGCGGGACCCCGAACACTGAAGCTTTCTTT. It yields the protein CSATLSGTPNTEAFF.

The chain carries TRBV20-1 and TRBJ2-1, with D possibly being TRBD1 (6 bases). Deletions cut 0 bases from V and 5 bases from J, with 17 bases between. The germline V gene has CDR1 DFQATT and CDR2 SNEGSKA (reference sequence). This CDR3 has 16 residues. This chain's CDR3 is CSARDWTARANNEQFF. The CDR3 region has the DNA TGCAGTGCTAGAGATTGGACAGCCAGGGCAAACAATGAGCAGTTCTTC.

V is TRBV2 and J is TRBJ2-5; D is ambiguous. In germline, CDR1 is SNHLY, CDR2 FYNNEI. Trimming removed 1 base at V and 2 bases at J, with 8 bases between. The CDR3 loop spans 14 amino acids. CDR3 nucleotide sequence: TGTGCCAGCAGTGAAGGGGTCGGACAAGAGACCCAGTACTTC. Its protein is CASSEGVGQETQYF. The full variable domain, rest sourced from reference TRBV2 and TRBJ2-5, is EPEVTQTPSHQVTQMGQEVILRCVPISNHLYFYWYRQILGQKVEFLVSFYNNEISEKSEIFDDQFSVERPDGSNFTLKIRSTKLEDSAMYFCASSEGVGQETQYFGPGTRLLVL.

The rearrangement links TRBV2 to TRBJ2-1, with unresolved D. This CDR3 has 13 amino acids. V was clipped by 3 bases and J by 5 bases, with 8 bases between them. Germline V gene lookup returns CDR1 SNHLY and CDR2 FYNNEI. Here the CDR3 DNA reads TGTGCCAGCAGTGAGGGCACCCACAATGAGCAGTTCTTC. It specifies CASSEGTHNEQFF.

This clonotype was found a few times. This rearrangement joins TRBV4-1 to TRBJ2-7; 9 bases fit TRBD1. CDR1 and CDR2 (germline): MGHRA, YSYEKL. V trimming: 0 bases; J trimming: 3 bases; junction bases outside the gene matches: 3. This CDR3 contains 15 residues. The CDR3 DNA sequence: TGCGCCAGCAGCCAAGATAAGGGACAGGGCTACGAGCAGTACTTC. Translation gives CASSQDKGQGYEQYF.

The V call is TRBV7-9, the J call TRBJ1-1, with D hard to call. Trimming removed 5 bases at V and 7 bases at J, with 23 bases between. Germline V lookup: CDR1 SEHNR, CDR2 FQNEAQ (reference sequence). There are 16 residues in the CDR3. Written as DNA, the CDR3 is TGTGCCAGCAGCCCCCCCTCCGGCAGGACGCTTCTTGAAGCTTTCTTT. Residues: CASSPPSGRTLLEAFF.

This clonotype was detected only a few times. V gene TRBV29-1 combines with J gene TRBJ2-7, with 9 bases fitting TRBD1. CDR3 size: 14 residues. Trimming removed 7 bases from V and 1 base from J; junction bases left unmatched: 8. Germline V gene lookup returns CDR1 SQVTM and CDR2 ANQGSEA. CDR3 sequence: CSALGTGTSYEQYF. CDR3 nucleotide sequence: TGCAGCGCCCTCGGGACAGGGACTTCCTACGAGCAGTACTTC.

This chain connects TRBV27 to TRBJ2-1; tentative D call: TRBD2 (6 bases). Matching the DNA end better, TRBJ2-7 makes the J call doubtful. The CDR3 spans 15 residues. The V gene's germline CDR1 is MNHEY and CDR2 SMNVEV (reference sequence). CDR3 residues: CASSRRDSPNNEQYF. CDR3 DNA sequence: TGTGCCAGCAGTCGACGGGACTCACCCAACAATGAGCAGTACTTC.

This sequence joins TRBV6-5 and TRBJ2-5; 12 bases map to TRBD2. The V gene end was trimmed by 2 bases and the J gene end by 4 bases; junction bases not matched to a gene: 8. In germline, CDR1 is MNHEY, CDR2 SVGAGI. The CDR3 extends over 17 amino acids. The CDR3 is CASSYALAGGMAETQYF. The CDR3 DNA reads TGTGCCAGCAGTTACGCGCTAGCGGGGGGGATGGCAGAGACCCAGTACTTC.

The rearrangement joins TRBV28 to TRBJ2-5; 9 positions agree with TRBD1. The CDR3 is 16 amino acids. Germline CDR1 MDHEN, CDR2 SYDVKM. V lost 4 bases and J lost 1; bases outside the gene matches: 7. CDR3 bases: TGTGCCAGCAGTTCAACCGGGACAGGGCCCCAAGAGACCCAGTACTTC. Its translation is CASSSTGTGPQETQYF.

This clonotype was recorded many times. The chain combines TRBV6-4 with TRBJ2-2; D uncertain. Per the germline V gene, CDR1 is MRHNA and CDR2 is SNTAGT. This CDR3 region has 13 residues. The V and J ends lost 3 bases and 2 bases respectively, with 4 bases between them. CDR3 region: CASSESNTGELFF. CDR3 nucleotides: TGTGCCAGCAGTGAATCCAACACCGGGGAGCTGTTTTTT.